This TCR beta chain was recovered during a study of identical twins. This clonotype occurred a few times. TCRdb passed the 5' RACE reads through MiXCR, listing each CDR3 protein once. The table shows about 190,000 distinct CDR3 sequences, with about 16% occurring only once. The same data also contributed to another study, on T cells expressing NK-cell markers.

The sequence came from a woman under 30 in good health. Sequencing was done on a sample of CD8+ T cells sorted from blood.

This CDR3 reads CASSPGRGTWEQFF. The DNA for the CDR3 is TGTGCCAGCAGCCCGGGACGGGGGACTTGGGAGCAGTTCTTC. The J gene is TRBJ2-1, the V gene TRBV3-1; TRBD2 might be the D (6 bases). This CDR3 has 14 residues. Between the trimmed V and J ends, which lost 4 bases and 10 bases, there was a span of 17 bases. The germline CDR1 and CDR2 sequences are LGHDT and YNNKEL (reference sequence).